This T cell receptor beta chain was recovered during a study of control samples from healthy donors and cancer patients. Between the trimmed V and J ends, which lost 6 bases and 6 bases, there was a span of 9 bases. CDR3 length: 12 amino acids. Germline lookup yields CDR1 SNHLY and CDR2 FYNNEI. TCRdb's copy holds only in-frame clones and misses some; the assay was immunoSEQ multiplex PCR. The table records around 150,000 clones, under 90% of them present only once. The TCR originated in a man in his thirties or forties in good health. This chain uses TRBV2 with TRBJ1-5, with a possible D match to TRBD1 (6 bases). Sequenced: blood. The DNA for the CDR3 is TGTGCCAGCAGGGAGACAGGTCAGCCCCAGCATTTT. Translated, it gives CASRETGQPQHF.